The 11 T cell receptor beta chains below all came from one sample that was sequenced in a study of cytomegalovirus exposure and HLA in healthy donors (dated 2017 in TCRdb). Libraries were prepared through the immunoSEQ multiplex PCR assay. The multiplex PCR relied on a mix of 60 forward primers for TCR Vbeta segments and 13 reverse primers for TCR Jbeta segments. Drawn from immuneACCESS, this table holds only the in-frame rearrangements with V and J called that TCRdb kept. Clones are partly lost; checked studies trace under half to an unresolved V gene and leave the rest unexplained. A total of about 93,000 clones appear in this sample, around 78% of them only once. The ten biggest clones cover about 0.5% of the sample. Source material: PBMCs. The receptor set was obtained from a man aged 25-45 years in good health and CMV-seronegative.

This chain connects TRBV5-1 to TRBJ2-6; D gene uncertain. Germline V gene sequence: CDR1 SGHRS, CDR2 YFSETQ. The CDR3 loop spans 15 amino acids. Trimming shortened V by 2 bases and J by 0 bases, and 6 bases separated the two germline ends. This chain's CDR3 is CASSFTSSGANVLTF. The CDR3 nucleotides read TGCGCCAGCAGCTTTACGAGCTCTGGGGCCAACGTCCTGACTTTC.

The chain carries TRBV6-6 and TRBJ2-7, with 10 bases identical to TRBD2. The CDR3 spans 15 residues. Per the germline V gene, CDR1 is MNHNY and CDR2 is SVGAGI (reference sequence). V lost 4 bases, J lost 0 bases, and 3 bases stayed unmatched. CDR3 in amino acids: CASSSRTSGSYEQYV. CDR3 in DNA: TGTGCCAGCAGTTCGAGGACTAGCGGCTCCTACGAGCAGTACGTC.

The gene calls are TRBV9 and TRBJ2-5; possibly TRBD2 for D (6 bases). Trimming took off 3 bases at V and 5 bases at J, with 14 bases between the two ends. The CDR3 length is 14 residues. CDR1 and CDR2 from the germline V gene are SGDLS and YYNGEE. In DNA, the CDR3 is TGTGCCAGCAGCGCGCGACTAGGATCGGAGACCCAGTACTTC. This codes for CASSARLGSETQYF. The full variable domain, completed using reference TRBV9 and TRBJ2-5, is DSGVTQTPKHLITATGQRVTLRCSPRSGDLSVYWYQQSLDQGLQFLIQYYNGEERAKGNILERFSAQQFPDLHSELNLSSLELGDSALYFCASSARLGSETQYFGPGTRLLVL.

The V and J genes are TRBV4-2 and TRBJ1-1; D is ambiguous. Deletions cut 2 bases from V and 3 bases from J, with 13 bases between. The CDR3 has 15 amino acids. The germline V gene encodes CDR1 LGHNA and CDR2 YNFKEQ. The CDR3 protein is CASSQRVVKYTEAFF. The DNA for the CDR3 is TGTGCCAGCAGCCAACGGGTTGTCAAGTACACTGAAGCTTTCTTT.

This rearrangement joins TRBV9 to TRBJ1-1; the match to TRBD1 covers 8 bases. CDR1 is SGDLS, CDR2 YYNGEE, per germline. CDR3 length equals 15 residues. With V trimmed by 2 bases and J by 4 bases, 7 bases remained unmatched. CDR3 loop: CASSVQVTGATEAFF. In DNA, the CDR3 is TGTGCCAGCAGCGTCCAAGTGACAGGGGCCACTGAAGCTTTCTTT. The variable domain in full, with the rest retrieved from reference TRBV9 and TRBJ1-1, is DSGVTQTPKHLITATGQRVTLRCSPRSGDLSVYWYQQSLDQGLQFLIQYYNGEERAKGNILERFSAQQFPDLHSELNLSSLELGDSALYFCASSVQVTGATEAFFGQGTRLTVV.

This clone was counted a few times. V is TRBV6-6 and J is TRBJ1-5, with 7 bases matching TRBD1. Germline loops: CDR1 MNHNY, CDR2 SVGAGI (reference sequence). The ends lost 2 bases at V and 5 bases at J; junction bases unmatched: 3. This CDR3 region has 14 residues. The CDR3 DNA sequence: TGTGCCAGCAGTTACAAGGGACAGCATCAGCCCCAGCATTTT. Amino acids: CASSYKGQHQPQHF.

The CDR3 protein is CASSEGQGSYGYTF. Here the CDR3 DNA reads TGTGCCAGCAGTGAAGGACAGGGCTCTTATGGCTACACCTTC. The chain combines TRBV6-1 with TRBJ1-2; 7 bases agree with TRBD1. The length of the CDR3 is 14 residues. The V and J ends lost 1 base and 5 bases, in that order; junction bases with no gene match: 4. Germline lookup yields CDR1 MNHNS and CDR2 SASEGT.

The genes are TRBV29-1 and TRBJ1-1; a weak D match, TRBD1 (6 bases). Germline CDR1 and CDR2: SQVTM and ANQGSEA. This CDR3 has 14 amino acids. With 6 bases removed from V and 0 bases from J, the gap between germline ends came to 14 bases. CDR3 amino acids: CSVASGTMNTEAFF. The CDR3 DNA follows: TGCAGCGTCGCATCCGGGACAATGAACACTGAAGCTTTCTTT.

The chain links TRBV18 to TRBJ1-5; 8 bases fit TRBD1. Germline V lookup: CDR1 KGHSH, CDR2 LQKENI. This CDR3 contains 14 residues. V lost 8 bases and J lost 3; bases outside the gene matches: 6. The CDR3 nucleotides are TGTGCCAGCCACGGGGGACAGGACAATCAGCCCCAGCATTTT. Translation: CASHGGQDNQPQHF.

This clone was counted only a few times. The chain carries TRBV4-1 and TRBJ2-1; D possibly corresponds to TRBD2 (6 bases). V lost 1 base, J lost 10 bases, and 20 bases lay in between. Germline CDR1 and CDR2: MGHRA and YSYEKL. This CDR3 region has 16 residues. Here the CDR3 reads CASSQGVLAQEREQFF. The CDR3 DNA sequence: TGCGCCAGCAGCCAAGGGGTACTAGCCCAAGAGAGGGAGCAGTTCTTC.

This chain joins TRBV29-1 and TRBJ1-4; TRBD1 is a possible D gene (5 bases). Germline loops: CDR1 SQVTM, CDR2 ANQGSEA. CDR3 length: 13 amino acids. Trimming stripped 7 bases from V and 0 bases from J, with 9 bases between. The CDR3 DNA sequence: TGCAGCGCCGAGACAGCAACTAATGAAAAACTGTTTTTT. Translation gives CSAETATNEKLFF.